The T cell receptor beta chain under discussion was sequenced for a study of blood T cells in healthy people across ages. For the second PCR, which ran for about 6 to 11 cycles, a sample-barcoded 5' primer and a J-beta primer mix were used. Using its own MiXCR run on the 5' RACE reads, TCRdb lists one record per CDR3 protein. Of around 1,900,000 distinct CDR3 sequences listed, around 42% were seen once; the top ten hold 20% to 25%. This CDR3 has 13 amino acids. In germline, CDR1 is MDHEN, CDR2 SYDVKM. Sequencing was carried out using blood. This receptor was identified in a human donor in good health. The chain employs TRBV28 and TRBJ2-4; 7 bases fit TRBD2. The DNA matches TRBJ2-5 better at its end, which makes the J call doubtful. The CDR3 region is CASTPSGEKTQYF. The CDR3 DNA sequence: TGTGCCAGCACCCCCAGCGGGGAAAAGACCCAGTACTTC.